This record concerns one T cell receptor (beta chain) sequence. This CDR3 comprises 15 residues. V was trimmed by 7 bases and J by 2 bases, leaving 15 bases between them. Germline V gives CDR1 MNHEY, CDR2 SMNVEV (reference sequence). PCR was performed using 60 Vbeta and 13 Jbeta primers. Sequencing used immunoSEQ multiplex PCR; TCRdb keeps in-frame clones, though not all of them. The sample shows under 200,000 clones, 70% to 85% of them seen only once. These data originate in a study of cytomegalovirus exposure and HLA in healthy donors. This chain joins TRBV27 and TRBJ2-1, with D perhaps TRBD2 (6 bases). Material for sequencing was PBMCs. The source of this sequence is a middle-aged man in good health and CMV-seropositive. This CDR3 reads CASTRSGAAYNEQFF. DNA for the CDR3: TGTGCCAGCACCCGTTCGGGAGCAGCCTACAATGAGCAGTTCTTC.